One sample yielded the 28 T cell receptor beta chains listed below, sequenced in a study of blood T cell repertoires in COVID-19 (dated by TCRdb to the early 2020s). The library was made by the immunoSEQ multiplex PCR assay. TCRdb obtained this table from immuneACCESS and retained in-frame rearrangements with V and J assigned. These tables miss some clones; where compared with another copy, unresolved V genes account for less than half of the shortfall, and the remainder is unexplained. The sample contains 100,000 to 150,000 clones, around nine tenths of them found a single time. Approximately 8% of the sample is taken by the ten largest. Sequenced sample: peripheral blood. These TCRs come from a man aged 50 or older with acute or convalescent COVID-19.

A remark on this clone: This sample also contains other DNA sequences that code for the same CDR3. The chain combines TRBV12-3 or TRBV12-4 with TRBJ1-2, with D maybe TRBD1 (5 bases). V lost 3 bases and J 4 bases, leaving 9 bases between the germline ends. This CDR3 has 13 residues. The CDR3 DNA reads TGTGCCAGCAGTTTTGGGGGGTTCTATGGCTACACCTTC. It specifies CASSFGGFYGYTF.

V usage is TRBV15 and J usage is TRBJ2-1; D is possibly TRBD2 (6 bases). Germline-derived CDR1 and CDR2 are LNHNV and YYDKDF (reference sequence). The CDR3 runs 18 residues. V lost 1 base and J 0 bases, leaving 16 bases between the germline ends. The CDR3, as DNA: TGTGCCACCAGCAGAGGAAGGATTACGGAGGGCTCCTACAATGAGCAGTTCTTC. Translating gives CATSRGRITEGSYNEQFF. Full variable domain (missing parts from reference TRBV15 and TRBJ2-1): DAMVIQNPRYQVTQFGKPVTLSCSQTLNHNVMYWYQQKSSQAPKLLFHYYDKDFNNEADTPDNFQSRRPNTSFCFLDIRSPGLGDTAMYLCATSRGRITEGSYNEQFFGPGTRLTVL.

The rearrangement joins TRBV7-2 to TRBJ2-2, with 8 bases identical to TRBD2. CDR1 is SGHTA and CDR2 is FQGNSA in the germline V gene. V shed 2 bases and J 5 bases; nucleotides not matched to a gene: 10. The CDR3 runs to 17 residues. CDR3 loop: CASSLRVRTSLTGELFF. The CDR3, as DNA: TGTGCCAGCAGCTTAAGAGTAAGGACTAGCCTAACCGGGGAGCTGTTTTTT.

The chain uses TRBV27 and TRBJ2-1, with 9 bases matching TRBD1. Germline CDR1 reads MNHEY; CDR2 reads SMNVEV (reference sequence). V gave up 4 bases and J gave up 4 bases; unmatched junction bases: 2. This CDR3 comprises 14 residues. CDR3 bases: TGTGCCAGCAGTTCGGGACAGGGATACAATGAGCAGTTCTTC. Translated, it gives CASSSGQGYNEQFF.

This clone was recorded once. This sequence joins TRBV5-1 and TRBJ2-1; TRBD2 matches at 12 bases. Germline CDR1 and CDR2: SGHRS and YFSETQ. There are 16 residues in the CDR3. The V segment lost 0 bases and the J segment 7 bases; nucleotides outside the gene matches: 5. CDR3 residues: CASSLAGLAGNNEQFF. As DNA, the CDR3 is TGCGCCAGCAGCTTGGCCGGACTAGCGGGAAATAATGAGCAGTTCTTC.

The CDR3 reads CASSKTGEGIGTQYF. The CDR3 DNA follows: TGTGCCAGTAGTAAGACAGGGGAGGGAATTGGTACGCAGTATTTT. J is TRBJ2-3 and V is TRBV19; D is possibly TRBD1 (8 bases). The germline CDR1 and CDR2 sequences are LNHDA and SQIVND (reference sequence). The CDR3 length is 15 residues. Trimming shortened V by 4 bases and J by 8 bases, and 19 bases separated the two germline ends. The full variable domain, with the rest looked up from reference TRBV19 and TRBJ2-3, is DGGITQSPKYLFRKEGQNVTLSCEQNLNHDAMYWYRQDPGQGLRLIYYSQIVNDFQKGDIAEGYSVSREKKESFPLTVTSAQKNPTAFYLCASSKTGEGIGTQYFGPGTRLTVL.

The J gene is TRBJ1-2, the V gene TRBV5-4; 7 bases line up with TRBD1. CDR1 SGHNT and CDR2 YYREEE come from the germline V gene (reference sequence). The CDR3 sequence is 14 residues long. J gave up 5 bases and V 2 bases, and 6 bases lay outside the gene matches. The CDR3 here is CASSLETGWYGYTF. DNA of the CDR3: TGTGCCAGCAGCTTAGAGACAGGGTGGTATGGCTACACCTTC.

V gene TRBV5-1 combines with J gene TRBJ1-1, with 8 bases aligning to TRBD1. CDR1 is SGHRS, CDR2 YFSETQ, per germline. V shed 4 bases, J shed 1 base, and the junction held 3 bases outside the gene matches. The CDR3 has 14 residues. The CDR3 reads CASSARGQNTEAFF. The CDR3 region has the DNA TGCGCCAGCAGCGCCAGGGGGCAGAACACTGAAGCTTTCTTT.

The gene calls are TRBV7-2 and TRBJ1-5; 9 bases line up with TRBD1. CDR1 and CDR2 from the germline V gene are SGHTA and FQGNSA. The length of the CDR3 is 15 residues. V lost 1 base, J lost 7 bases, and 5 bases stayed unmatched. The CDR3 coding sequence is TGTGCCAGCAGCTTAGTACAGGGGGCACGGCAGCCCCAGCATTTT. It yields the protein CASSLVQGARQPQHF. Full variable domain (missing parts from reference TRBV7-2 and TRBJ1-5): GAGVSQSPSNKVTEKGKDVELRCDPISGHTALYWYRQSLGQGLEFLIYFQGNSAPDKSGLPSDRFSAERTGGSVSTLTIQRTQQEDSAVYLCASSLVQGARQPQHFGDGTRLSIL.

V and J are TRBV7-9 and TRBJ2-1; tentatively, D is TRBD2 (5 bases). This CDR3 region has 12 residues. Looked up from germline, CDR1 is SEHNR and CDR2 is FQNEAQ (reference sequence). Trimming removed 4 bases at V and 9 bases at J, with 10 bases between. CDR3 loop: CASSSSSTEQFF. The CDR3, as DNA: TGTGCCAGCAGCTCCTCTAGCACTGAGCAGTTCTTC.

V usage is TRBV4-1 and J usage is TRBJ2-1, with D possibly TRBD2 on 5 matching bases. The ends were cut back, 1 base at V and 0 bases at J, with 10 bases in the middle. The germline gives CDR1 MGHRA, CDR2 YSYEKL. The CDR3 is 16 amino acids. The CDR3 sequence: CASSQGRVSSYNEQFF. In DNA form, the CDR3 reads TGCGCCAGCAGCCAAGGGCGGGTGAGCTCCTACAATGAGCAGTTCTTC.

This sequence joins TRBV6-1 and TRBJ1-5; no definite D call. The CDR3 extends over 15 amino acids. The germline V gene has CDR1 MNHNS and CDR2 SASEGT. V was cut by 1 base and J by 7 bases, with 14 bases left in between. Here the CDR3 DNA reads TGTGCCAGCAGTGAAGGACCTGGCGGTTACCAGCCCCAGCATTTT. It translates to CASSEGPGGYQPQHF.

The chain recombines TRBV6-6 with TRBJ2-2, with D uncertain. V shed 6 bases and J shed 0 bases, with 11 bases lying between them. Germline CDR1 is MNHNY and CDR2 is SVGAGI (reference sequence). This CDR3 has 15 amino acids. The CDR3 spells CASRKNPANTGELFF. CDR3 bases: TGTGCCAGCAGAAAAAACCCAGCGAACACCGGGGAGCTGTTTTTT.

The chain combines TRBV6-2 or TRBV6-3 with TRBJ2-7, with 13 bases lining up with TRBD2. The germline CDR1 and CDR2 sequences are MNHEY and SVGEGT. The CDR3 is 15 residues long. J gave up 5 bases and V 2 bases, and 3 bases lay outside the gene matches. CDR3 in DNA: TGTGCCAGCAGTTACCCGACTAGCGGGAGGAACGAGCAGTACTTC. Its protein is CASSYPTSGRNEQYF.

V and J are TRBV9 and TRBJ2-3; 8 positions agree with TRBD2. The CDR3 covers 16 residues. The germline V gene encodes CDR1 SGDLS and CDR2 YYNGEE. The V gene end was trimmed by 0 bases and the J gene end by 1 base; junction bases not matched to a gene: 4. In nucleotides, the CDR3 is TGTGCCAGCAGCGTAGCTCCACTAGCGGGCACAGATACGCAGTATTTT. This codes for CASSVAPLAGTDTQYF.

This chain connects TRBV10-3 to TRBJ1-6; no clear D. CDR1 and CDR2 from the germline V gene are ENHRY and SYGVKD. The V and J ends lost 2 bases and 10 bases respectively, with 9 bases between them. CDR3 size: 13 residues. The CDR3 spells CAISEELSSPLHF. The CDR3 DNA sequence: TGTGCCATCAGTGAGGAGTTATCCTCACCCCTCCACTTT.

The rearrangement links TRBV21-1 to TRBJ2-3; the D call in the table, TRBD2, was not verified against the DNA. TRBV21-1 is annotated as a pseudogene. The CDR3 covers 16 residues. The CDR3 loop is CASSKDAGVGTDTQYF. DNA for the CDR3: TGTGCCAGCAGCAAGGACGCGGGAGTGGGGACAGATACGCAGTATTTT.

J is TRBJ2-2 and V is TRBV24-1; 8 bases match TRBD1. The length of the CDR3 is 16 residues. The ends lost 4 bases at V and 7 bases at J; junction bases unmatched: 10. Germline V gives CDR1 KGHDR, CDR2 SFDVKD. CDR3 sequence: CATSEDRGRKGGELFF. CDR3 sequence (DNA): TGTGCCACCAGTGAAGACAGGGGTAGGAAGGGCGGGGAGCTGTTTTTT.

This chain connects TRBV5-1 to TRBJ2-7, with D unclear. CDR3 length equals 13 residues. Germline-derived CDR1 and CDR2 are SGHRS and YFSETQ. V was cut by 4 bases and J by 6 bases, with 14 bases left in between. CDR3 protein: CASSPRRVSEQYF. In nucleotides, the CDR3 is TGCGCCAGCAGCCCCCGACGGGTGAGCGAGCAGTACTTC.

This clone was seen a few times. This chain connects TRBV6-6 to TRBJ2-7, with 7 nucleotides matching TRBD2. The ends lost 7 bases at V and 4 bases at J; junction bases unmatched: 13. CDR1 MNHNY and CDR2 SVGAGI come from the germline V gene (reference sequence). The CDR3 covers 15 residues. The CDR3 region has the DNA TGTGCCAGCAAGGACCAGGCGGGAGCCGGGTACGAGCAGTACTTC. It is translated as CASKDQAGAGYEQYF.

The rearrangement uses TRBV6-6 and TRBJ1-1, with 7 bases aligning to TRBD1. With V trimmed by 2 bases and J by 4 bases, 10 bases remained unmatched. The CDR3 is 16 amino acids. Germline V gives CDR1 MNHNY, CDR2 SVGAGI (reference sequence). Here the CDR3 DNA reads TGTGCCAGCAGTTACCGGACAGGTGGTGGATTCACTGAAGCTTTCTTT. This gives the protein CASSYRTGGGFTEAFF.

This clone has a handful of counts. The V gene is TRBV20-1, the J gene TRBJ2-3; the match to TRBD1 covers 7 bases. The V gene's germline CDR1 is DFQATT and CDR2 SNEGSKA (reference sequence). The CDR3 is made up of 14 amino acids. The V segment lost 3 bases and the J segment 0 bases; nucleotides outside the gene matches: 3. Here the CDR3 reads CSASRDSSTDTQYF. The CDR3 DNA sequence: TGCAGTGCTAGTAGGGACAGCAGCACAGATACGCAGTATTTT.

The V and J genes are TRBV27 and TRBJ2-5; possible D gene TRBD2, 6 bases. The germline CDR1 and CDR2 sequences are MNHEY and SMNVEV (reference sequence). The ends were cut back, 5 bases at V and 4 bases at J, with 20 bases in the middle. This CDR3 is 16 amino acids long. CDR3 sequence: CASSPLPGLQAETQYF. The CDR3 DNA follows: TGTGCCAGCAGTCCCTTACCGGGACTCCAGGCAGAGACCCAGTACTTC.

CDR3 loop: CASSLSGELFF. The CDR3 bases are TGTGCCAGCAGCTTATCCGGGGAGCTGTTTTTT. The chain uses TRBV9 and TRBJ2-2, with D hard to call. V was cut by 4 bases and J by 6 bases, with 4 bases left in between. The germline CDR1 and CDR2 sequences are SGDLS and YYNGEE. The CDR3 has 11 amino acids. Combining the CDR3 with reference TRBV9 and TRBJ2-2 gives the whole variable domain DSGVTQTPKHLITATGQRVTLRCSPRSGDLSVYWYQQSLDQGLQFLIQYYNGEERAKGNILERFSAQQFPDLHSELNLSSLELGDSALYFCASSLSGELFFGEGSRLTVL.

The chain couples TRBV2 to TRBJ1-3; TRBD1 is a possible D gene (6 bases). V lost 6 bases to trimming and J lost 0 bases, with 12 bases between them. The germline gives CDR1 SNHLY, CDR2 FYNNEI. CDR3 size: 15 residues. CDR3 sequence: CASRATGNSGNTIYF. CDR3 coding DNA: TGTGCCAGCAGAGCTACAGGGAACTCTGGAAACACCATATATTTT.

DNA of the CDR3: TGTGCCAGCAGCCGGACGGAGGGTCAGCCCCAGCATTTT. This sequence encodes CASSRTEGQPQHF. This rearrangement joins TRBV7-2 to TRBJ1-5; no definite D call. The CDR3 contains 13 residues. CDR1 and CDR2 from the germline V gene are SGHTA and FQGNSA. V was trimmed by 5 bases and J by 6 bases, leaving 11 bases between them.

The chain carries TRBV5-6 and TRBJ1-2, with D possibly matching TRBD1 (5 bases). Germline V gene lookup returns CDR1 SGHDT and CDR2 YYEEEE. This CDR3 has 16 amino acids. The V and J ends lost 2 bases and 4 bases respectively, with 18 bases between them. CDR3 protein: CASSLGGVGVSYGYTF. The CDR3 region has the DNA TGTGCCAGCAGCTTAGGAGGGGTCGGAGTCAGCTATGGCTACACCTTC. The variable domain in full, completed from reference TRBV5-6 and TRBJ1-2, reads DAGVTQSPTHLIKTRGQQVTLRCSPKSGHDTVSWYQQALGQGPQFIFQYYEEEERQRGNFPDRFSGHQFPNYSSELNVNALLLGDSALYLCASSLGGVGVSYGYTFGSGTRLTVV.

The rearrangement uses TRBV7-2 and TRBJ2-3; 9 nucleotides agree with TRBD1. This CDR3 spans 14 amino acids. The germline CDR1 and CDR2 sequences are SGHTA and FQGNSA. With V trimmed by 5 bases and J by 4 bases, 4 bases remained unmatched. CDR3 protein: CASSTGTGSDTQYF. CDR3 in DNA: TGTGCCAGCAGCACCGGGACAGGGTCAGATACGCAGTATTTT.